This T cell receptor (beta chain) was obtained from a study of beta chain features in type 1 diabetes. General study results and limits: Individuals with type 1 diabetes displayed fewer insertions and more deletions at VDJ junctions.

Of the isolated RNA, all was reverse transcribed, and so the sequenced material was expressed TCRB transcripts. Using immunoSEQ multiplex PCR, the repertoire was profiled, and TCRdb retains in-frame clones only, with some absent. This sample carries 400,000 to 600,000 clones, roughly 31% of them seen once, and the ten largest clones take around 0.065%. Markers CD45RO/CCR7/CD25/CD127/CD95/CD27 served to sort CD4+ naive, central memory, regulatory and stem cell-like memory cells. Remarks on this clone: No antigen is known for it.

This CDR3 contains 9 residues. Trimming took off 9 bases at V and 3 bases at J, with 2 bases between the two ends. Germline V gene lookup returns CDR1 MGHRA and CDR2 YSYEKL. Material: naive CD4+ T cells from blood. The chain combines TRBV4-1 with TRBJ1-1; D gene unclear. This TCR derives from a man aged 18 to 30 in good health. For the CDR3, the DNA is TGCGCCAGAGACACTGAAGCTTTCTTT. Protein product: CARDTEAFF.